What follows is one T cell receptor (beta chain) and its context. These data are taken from a study of blood T cell repertoires in COVID-19. Study as a whole: Samples of COVID-19 (acute and convalescent) were obtained from the United States, Italy and Spain. Sources were T cells, B-cell-depleted T cells, or PBMCs; the material itself was cDNA or gDNA.

In the source study's methods: The assay estimated nucleated cells by amplifying reference gene primers. Some clones are missing from TCRdb's copy, which holds only in-frame ones; the method was immunoSEQ multiplex PCR. That table supplies the V and J calls and clone size; D and trimming were determined from the DNA. Here the sample spans 60,000 to 75,000 clones, around 87% being singletons. The CDR3 is made up of 15 amino acids. Trimming stripped 4 bases from V and 6 bases from J, with 17 bases between. The TCR was taken from a man in his forties or fifties with active COVID-19. The source material was peripheral blood. The chain employs TRBV23-1 and TRBJ2-3, with D perhaps TRBD2 (6 bases). TRBV23-1 has ORF status, its function being uncertain. CDR3 protein: CASSPYGRKIDTQYF. CDR3 DNA: TGCGCCAGCAGTCCATACGGGAGAAAAATTGATACGCAGTATTTT.